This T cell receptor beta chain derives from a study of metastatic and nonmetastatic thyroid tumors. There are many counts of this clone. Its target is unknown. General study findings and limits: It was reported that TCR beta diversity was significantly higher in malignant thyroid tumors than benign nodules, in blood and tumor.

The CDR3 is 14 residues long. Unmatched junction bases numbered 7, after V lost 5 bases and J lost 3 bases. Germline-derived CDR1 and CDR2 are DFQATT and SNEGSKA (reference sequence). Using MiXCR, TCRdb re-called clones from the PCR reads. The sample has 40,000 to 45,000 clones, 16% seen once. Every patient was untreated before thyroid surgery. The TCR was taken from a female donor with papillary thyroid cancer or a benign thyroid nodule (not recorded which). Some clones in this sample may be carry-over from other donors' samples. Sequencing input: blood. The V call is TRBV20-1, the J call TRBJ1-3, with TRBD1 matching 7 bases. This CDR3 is CSALTGTVGNTIYF. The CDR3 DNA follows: TGCAGTGCTTTGACCGGGACAGTTGGAAACACCATATATTTT.